This TCR beta chain is drawn from a study of CD8 T cells in Susac syndrome. The CDR3 has 17 amino acids. The V gene's germline CDR1 is LGHNT and CDR2 FRNRAP. Deletions cut 1 base from V and 0 bases from J, with 13 bases between. Random hexamers were used to reverse transcribe the RNA input (about 0.5 to 1 ug). TCRdb recomputed calls from the immunoSEQ multiplex PCR reads with MiXCR, one row per CDR3 protein. The sample yields more than 200,000 distinct CDR3 sequences, 80% to 95% seen once. A single count supports this clonotype. Sequencing of TCR beta was carried out in blood CD8+ and CD4+ T cells. Bulk CD8+ and CD4+ cells came from magnetic negative isolation; CD8+ TEMRA by FACS.

Sample: CD4+ T cells from PBMCs. This clonotype originated in a human donor with multiple sclerosis. The chain is built from TRBV12-5 and TRBJ2-1; no definite D call. This chain's CDR3 is CASGLGPEFSSYNEQFF. CDR3 in DNA: TGTGCTAGTGGTTTGGGACCGGAGTTCTCCTCCTACAATGAGCAGTTCTTC.